This T cell receptor beta chain was sequenced during a study of OX40 agonist ivuxolimab in advanced cancers. Study information: Patient treatment consisted of intravenous ivuxolimab administration every 2 weeks at 0.01 to 10 mg/kg. The dose-escalation group included hepatocellular carcinoma, melanoma, renal cell carcinoma and head and neck cancer. Overall study findings and caveats: Circulating CD4+ and CD8+ T cells showed clonal expansion by week 6 at 0.1 to 3.0 mg/kg.

Notes on this clone: Its antigen is not known.

Per the germline V gene, CDR1 is ENHRY and CDR2 is SYGVKD. Trimming stripped 8 bases from V and 0 bases from J, with 22 bases between. This CDR3 has 18 amino acids. Profiled with immunoSEQ multiplex PCR; TCRdb holds only in-frame clones, not every one. The sample consists of 7,000 to 9,500 clones, roughly 86% of them appearing once. The TCR sequence derives from an adult with an advanced solid tumor such as melanoma, head and neck, liver or kidney cancer. This material consisted of CD4+ or CD8+ T cells sorted from blood, taken in a trial of the OX40 agonist ivuxolimab. The chain joins TRBV10-3 to TRBJ2-2, with D possibly called TRBD1 or TRBD2 (6 bases each). CDR3 amino acids: CAIGRLASGTPNTGELFF. The CDR3, as DNA: TGTGCCATCGGGAGGCTGGCGTCTGGGACACCGAACACCGGGGAGCTGTTTTTT.